The clone carrying this TCR beta chain was counted a few times. This sample was included in a study of beta chain features in type 1 diabetes. The germline gives CDR1 SEHNR, CDR2 FQNEAQ (reference sequence). The V and J ends lost 0 bases and 2 bases respectively, with 8 bases between them. The CDR3 has 15 amino acids. TCRB transcripts that were expressed got sequenced, as all of the isolated RNA had been reverse transcribed. The data were produced by immunoSEQ multiplex PCR, yet TCRdb's version contains in-frame clones alone and is incomplete. The sample carries under 450,000 clones, approximately 14% recorded once.

V and J are TRBV7-9 and TRBJ1-3; no firm D call. The sample was naive CD4+ T cells from blood. The TCR comes from a man aged 25 to 40 in good health. This CDR3 is CASSLARAAGNTIYF. CDR3 bases: TGTGCCAGCAGCTTAGCGCGGGCAGCTGGAAACACCATATATTTT.